The present T cell receptor beta chain was sequenced within a study of neurological immune-mediated disorders. In this sample, this clonotype turned up many times. Its specificity is not known. The team produced cDNA through 5'RACE using 10-nucleotide random UMIs. One entry per CDR3 protein, called by TCRdb with MiXCR from the 5' RACE reads. The sample yields approximately 46,000 distinct CDR3 sequences, over 9% seen once. Findings of the study overall: HTLV-1-associated myelopathy showed the most TCR clonal expansion; multiple sclerosis the least, below healthy controls.

Where libraries were unsorted, they were derived from 2 million PBMCs stored at -80 degrees C. The specimen sequenced was PBMCs. This clonotype originated in a man between 70 and 80 years old with HTLV-1-associated myelopathy (HAM/TSP).

The CDR3 DNA reads as TGCAGTGCTAGGGTCCGTACTTTAAGCTCCTACAATGAGCAGTTCTTC. It is translated as CSARVRTLSSYNEQFF. The chain uses TRBV20-1 and TRBJ2-1; D unclear. CDR1 and CDR2 (germline): DFQATT, SNEGSKA (reference sequence). Trimming shortened V by 3 bases and J by 0 bases, and 15 bases separated the two germline ends. This CDR3 has 16 amino acids.